This T cell receptor (beta chain) was identified during a study of blood T cell repertoires in COVID-19. Study-level information: The samples span acute and convalescent COVID-19 from the United States, Italy and Spain.

A note on this clone: The identical CDR3 is also encoded by other nucleotide sequences in the sample.

Original data processing: How many nucleated cells were present was estimated from reference gene primer amplification. The method was immunoSEQ multiplex PCR; TCRdb's version includes in-frame clones alone and lacks a portion of them. D and trimming were read from the DNA, whereas the V and J calls and clone size are those reported in that table. The profile shows approximately 200,000 clones, over 75% of them singletons. Input material: peripheral blood. This clonotype was obtained from a man aged 40-49 years with active or convalescent COVID-19.

DNA for the CDR3: TGTGCCAGCAGTGAATTCTCAGTTAATCAGCCCCAGCATTTT. It is translated as CASSEFSVNQPQHF. J is TRBJ1-5 and V is TRBV2; D is unclear. The CDR3 has 14 residues. In germline, CDR1 is SNHLY, CDR2 FYNNEI. Trimming removed 2 bases from V and 4 bases from J, with 9 bases in between. The full variable domain, with the rest looked up from reference TRBV2 and TRBJ1-5, is EPEVTQTPSHQVTQMGQEVILRCVPISNHLYFYWYRQILGQKVEFLVSFYNNEISEKSEIFDDQFSVERPDGSNFTLKIRSTKLEDSAMYFCASSEFSVNQPQHFGDGTRLSIL.